Listed below are T cell receptor beta chains from one sample, sequenced in a study of cytomegalovirus exposure and HLA in healthy donors. Assay: immunoSEQ multiplex PCR; the TCRdb copy retains only in-frame clones and omits some. The sample contains around 140,000 clones, approximately 78% of which appear only once. The sequenced material came from PBMCs. These receptors were collected from a young man in good health and CMV-seropositive. Each CDR3 is given with its conserved first and last residue. A D gene is named only where the DNA matches it firmly. Size tells how often a clone was seen (once, few, many) or the class of an expanded clone, and some rows leave it out.

V,size,J,D,CDR3,DNA
TRBV27,NA,TRBJ1-5,NA,CASSFQEGQPQHF,TGTGCCAGCAGTTTCCAGGAAGGACAGCCCCAGCATTTT
TRBV15,NA,TRBJ1-2,TRBD1,CATSTRDRGLVPYGYTF,TGTGCCACCAGTACCCGGGACAGGGGGCTCGTCCCCTATGGCTACACCTTC
TRBV5-5,NA,TRBJ2-1,TRBD1,CASSLGDRNNEQFF,TGTGCCAGCAGCTTGGGGGACAGGAACAATGAGCAGTTCTTC
TRBV5-1,NA,TRBJ1-2,NA,CASSSDRPYGYTF,TGCGCCAGCAGCTCCGACAGGCCTTATGGCTACACCTTC
TRBV29-1,NA,TRBJ2-7,TRBD2,CSVDASGESYEQYF,TGCAGCGTTGATGCTAGCGGGGAATCCTACGAGCAGTACTTC
TRBV9,NA,TRBJ2-5,NA,CASSLLGAAETQYF,TGTGCCAGCAGCCTCCTAGGGGCGGCGGAGACCCAGTACTTC
TRBV6-1,NA,TRBJ1-1,NA,CASMRALNTEAFF,TGTGCCAGCATGAGGGCCCTGAACACTGAAGCTTTCTTT
TRBV5-1,NA,TRBJ2-7,TRBD1,CASSFGYGTGNAEQYF,TGCGCCAGCAGCTTCGGGTACGGGACAGGGAATGCCGAGCAGTACTTC
TRBV5-1,once,TRBJ2-7,NA,CASTLEGAGEQYF,TGCGCCAGCACCCTAGAGGGGGCGGGAGAGCAGTACTTC
TRBV18,NA,TRBJ1-2,NA,CASSRQVYGYTF,TGTGCCAGCTCACGACAGGTCTATGGCTACACCTTC
TRBV28,NA,TRBJ1-1,NA,CASSLGGQTNTEAFF,TGTGCCAGCAGTTTAGGGGGCCAGACGAACACTGAAGCTTTCTTT
TRBV27,NA,TRBJ2-1,TRBD2,CASGIGLAGDHEQFF,TGTGCCAGCGGGATAGGGCTAGCGGGAGACCATGAGCAGTTCTTC
TRBV27,few,TRBJ1-1,NA,CASSPYRDLEAFF,TGTGCCAGCAGTCCCTACAGGGACCTTGAAGCTTTCTTT
TRBV5-4,NA,TRBJ2-7,TRBD1,CASSYGTGWDEQYF,TGTGCCAGCAGCTATGGGACAGGATGGGACGAGCAGTACTTC
TRBV28,NA,TRBJ2-1,TRBD2,CASSPIAGEWDEQFF,TGTGCCAGCAGTCCCATAGCGGGAGAGTGGGATGAGCAGTTCTTC
TRBV18,once,TRBJ1-1,NA,CASSTDRSTEAFF,TGTGCCAGCTCAACAGACAGGTCGACTGAAGCTTTCTTT
TRBV6-4,NA,TRBJ1-2,TRBD1,CASSSGTGGSYGYTF,TGTGCCAGCAGTTCCGGGACAGGGGGTAGCTATGGCTACACCTTC
TRBV28,NA,TRBJ1-1,NA,CASSLRDSTEAFF,TGTGCCAGCAGTTTACGGGATTCGACTGAAGCTTTCTTT
TRBV10-3,NA,TRBJ2-7,NA,CAIRGDGTSYEQYF,TGTGCCATCAGGGGCGACGGGACTTCCTACGAGCAGTACTTC
TRBV19,NA,TRBJ2-1,NA,CASSDSYNEQFF,TGTGCCAGTTCGGACAGCTACAATGAGCAGTTCTTC
TRBV29-1,NA,TRBJ1-2,NA,CSVEGRDSSGYTF,TGCAGCGTTGAAGGGCGGGACTCGAGTGGCTACACCTTC
TRBV5-6,NA,TRBJ2-7,NA,CASSLKGAGTYEQYF,TGTGCCAGCAGCTTGAAGGGGGCGGGAACCTACGAGCAGTACTTC
TRBV28,NA,TRBJ1-5,TRBD1,CASSGSGTVNQPQHF,TGTGCCAGCAGTGGGTCGGGGACAGTGAATCAGCCCCAGCATTTT
TRBV9,NA,TRBJ2-5,TRBD2,CASSSSGFPQETQYF,TGTGCCAGCAGCTCTAGCGGGTTCCCTCAAGAGACCCAGTACTTC
TRBV18,NA,TRBJ1-2,TRBD1,CASSPTETGSFGYGYTF,TGTGCCAGCTCACCCACCGAGACAGGGTCATTCGGCTATGGCTACACCTTC
TRBV28,NA,TRBJ2-1,TRBD2,CASSLGLAGSYNEQFF,TGTGCCAGCAGCCTAGGACTAGCGGGGAGCTACAATGAGCAGTTCTTC
TRBV6-5,NA,TRBJ2-7,NA,CASRPGLASYEQYF,TGTGCCAGCAGACCGGGACTGGCTTCCTACGAGCAGTACTTC
TRBV28,NA,TRBJ2-7,NA,CASKRFAGEQYF,TGTGCCAGCAAAAGATTCGCGGGAGAGCAGTACTTC
TRBV6-5,NA,TRBJ1-2,NA,CASSGGALRGYTF,TGTGCCAGCAGTGGGGGGGCGCTACGGGGCTACACCTTC
TRBV11-2,few,TRBJ1-1,NA,CASSLEFRNTEAFF,TGTGCCAGCAGCTTAGAATTTCGGAACACTGAAGCTTTCTTT
TRBV29-1,NA,TRBJ2-7,NA,CSVRNPTISTYEQYF,TGCAGCGTCCGCAATCCTACTATTTCTACCTACGAGCAGTACTTC
TRBV7-9,NA,TRBJ2-2,TRBD1,CASSLGKAGGTGELFF,TGTGCCAGCAGCTTAGGAAAGGCAGGGGGTACCGGGGAGCTGTTTTTT
TRBV5-1,NA,TRBJ1-1,TRBD1,CASSLDGQGMNTEAFF,TGCGCCAGCAGCTTGGACGGACAGGGGATGAACACTGAAGCTTTCTTT
TRBV6-6,NA,TRBJ1-5,NA,CASSSGVESNQPQHF,TGTGCCAGCAGTTCAGGGGTAGAGAGCAATCAGCCCCAGCATTTT
TRBV18,NA,TRBJ2-1,NA,CASSPRSGNEQFF,TGTGCCAGCTCACCTAGGAGCGGCAATGAGCAGTTCTTC
TRBV27,few,TRBJ2-7,TRBD1,CASSSGQDYEQYF,TGTGCCAGCAGTTCCGGACAGGATTACGAGCAGTACTTC
TRBV6-6,NA,TRBJ2-7,TRBD1,CASSYSGTDAYEQYF,TGTGCCAGCAGTTACTCGGGGACAGATGCCTACGAGCAGTACTTC
TRBV28,NA,TRBJ1-4,NA,CASSLWGLQFF,TGTGCCAGCAGTTTATGGGGACTGCAGTTTTTT
TRBV19,NA,TRBJ2-7,TRBD1,CATGQGNEQYF,TGTGCCACCGGACAGGGGAACGAGCAGTACTTC
TRBV7-2,NA,TRBJ2-3,TRBD2,CASSLALASGRADTQYF,TGTGCCAGCAGCTTAGCGTTGGCTAGCGGGAGGGCAGATACGCAGTATTTT
TRBV7-6,NA,TRBJ2-7,TRBD2,CASSLILAGLGEQYF,TGTGCCAGCAGCTTAATCCTAGCGGGTCTAGGCGAGCAGTACTTC
TRBV6-1,NA,TRBJ2-7,NA,CASSDFGNYEQYF,TGTGCCAGCAGTGATTTCGGGAATTACGAGCAGTACTTC
TRBV5-1,NA,TRBJ1-4,NA,CASSLTLVGGVEKLFF,TGCGCCAGCAGCTTGACATTGGTAGGAGGGGTTGAAAAACTGTTTTTT
TRBV11-2,NA,TRBJ2-1,TRBD2,CASSASGTSGMSGEQFF,TGTGCCAGCAGCGCCTCCGGGACTAGCGGCATGTCGGGTGAGCAGTTCTTC
TRBV13,NA,TRBJ2-7,TRBD1,CASSHRGAYEQYF,TGTGCCAGCAGCCACAGGGGAGCCTACGAGCAGTACTTC
TRBV4-1,NA,TRBJ1-5,NA,CASRPRQASNQPQHF,TGCGCCAGCAGACCGCGACAGGCATCTAATCAGCCCCAGCATTTT
TRBV2,NA,TRBJ2-6,NA,CASRTAGANVLTF,TGTGCCAGCAGAACTGCCGGGGCCAACGTCCTGACTTTC
TRBV7-3,NA,TRBJ1-1,NA,CASSLHTNTEAFF,TGTGCCAGCAGCTTACACACGAACACTGAAGCTTTCTTT
TRBV18,NA,TRBJ2-2,NA,CASSPVRRTGIPQGLHTGELFF,TGTGCCAGCTCACCAGTTCGACGTACAGGAATCCCCCAGGGGCTCCACACCGGGGAGCTGTTTTTT
TRBV11-2,NA,TRBJ1-2,NA,CASSLVDGSYGYTF,TGTGCCAGCAGCTTAGTCGACGGGAGCTATGGCTACACCTTC
TRBV27,NA,TRBJ2-7,NA,CASSLRYF,TGTGCCAGCAGTTTACGGTACTTC
TRBV28,NA,TRBJ1-5,TRBD1,CASSPDRAQPQHF,TGTGCCAGCAGTCCAGACAGGGCTCAGCCCCAGCATTTT
TRBV9,NA,TRBJ2-7,TRBD2,CASSRGGDLHEQYF,TGTGCCAGCAGCAGGGGAGGGGACCTCCACGAGCAGTACTTC
TRBV5-1,NA,TRBJ1-2,TRBD1,CASNGDSGYTF,TGCGCCAGCAACGGGGACAGTGGCTACACCTTC
TRBV9,NA,TRBJ2-3,TRBD2,CASSVAWGGSGRDTQYF,TGTGCCAGCAGCGTAGCTTGGGGGGGTAGCGGGAGAGATACGCAGTATTTT
TRBV9,NA,TRBJ2-2,NA,CASSVEGGNTGELFF,TGTGCCAGCAGCGTAGAAGGGGGTAACACCGGGGAGCTGTTTTTT
TRBV11-3,NA,TRBJ2-3,NA,CASSLDFGVTDTQYF,TGTGCCAGCAGCTTAGATTTCGGTGTCACAGATACGCAGTATTTT